The 31 T cell receptor beta chains below all came from one sample that was sequenced in a study of T cell responses to AZD1222 COVID-19 vaccine. Produced via immunoSEQ multiplex PCR; TCRdb's table is partial and in-frame only. This table holds some 180,000 clones, 85% to 90% found once. The sequencing here drew on peripheral blood, taken on day 0 of AZD1222 vaccination. The receptors come from an adult in good health.

The CDR3: CASSYGGGYTGELFF. As DNA, the CDR3 is TGTGCCAGCAGTTACGGGGGGGGTTACACCGGGGAGCTGTTTTTT. This chain links TRBV6-2 or TRBV6-3 with TRBJ2-2, with 7 bases lining up with TRBD2. Germline lookup yields CDR1 MNHEY and CDR2 SVGEGT. The ends lost 2 bases at V and 3 bases at J; junction bases unmatched: 3. This CDR3 is built from 15 residues.

The chain employs TRBV11-3 and TRBJ2-1; no clear D. The germline V gene has CDR1 SGHNT and CDR2 YENEEA. The germline V and J ends were trimmed by 0 bases and 3 bases, with 6 bases remaining between them. The CDR3 spans 14 residues. The CDR3 DNA sequence: TGTGCCAGCAGCTTAGATCGTGACTACAATGAGCAGTTCTTC. It yields the protein CASSLDRDYNEQFF.

This clone was detected once. The rearrangement links TRBV11-2 to TRBJ2-2; D gene unclear. Trimming took 1 base from V and 4 from J, leaving 10 bases between them. Germline V gives CDR1 SGHAT, CDR2 FQNNGV. This CDR3 is 15 amino acids long. CDR3 amino acids: CASSLGTLTTGELFF. The CDR3 region has the DNA TGTGCCAGCAGCTTAGGAACCCTCACCACCGGGGAGCTGTTTTTT.

The count of this clone is one. The chain links TRBV19 to TRBJ1-2; D not certain. The V gene lost 0 bases and the J gene lost 7 bases, with 15 bases spanning the gap. The CDR3 sequence is 15 residues long. The germline V gene encodes CDR1 LNHDA and CDR2 SQIVND (reference sequence). CDR3 sequence: CASSIDPRQSRGYTF. The CDR3 nucleotides are TGTGCCAGTAGTATAGATCCCCGGCAATCTCGTGGCTACACCTTC.

The chain has TRBV11-2 and TRBJ2-7; the match to TRBD1 covers 8 bases. Germline trimming cut 7 bases from V and 2 bases from J; bases unmatched to any gene: 10. Germline assignment: CDR1 SGHAT and CDR2 FQNNGV. CDR3 length: 15 amino acids. This chain's CDR3 is CASTETGTGTYEQYF. The DNA for the CDR3 is TGTGCCAGCACCGAGACCGGGACAGGTACCTACGAGCAGTACTTC.

The CDR3 DNA reads as TGTGCCAGCAGTCCGGGACAGGGTGCTCAGCCCCAGCATTTT. Its protein is CASSPGQGAQPQHF. V usage is TRBV6-5 and J usage is TRBJ1-5; 9 bases are shared with TRBD1. CDR1 is MNHEY, CDR2 SVGAGI, per germline. The CDR3 length is 14 residues. V shed 5 bases and J 6 bases; nucleotides not matched to a gene: 5.

The rearrangement uses TRBV6-1 and TRBJ1-2; 7 nucleotides align to TRBD1. This CDR3 is 14 amino acids long. J lost 3 bases, V lost 2 bases, and 3 bases had no gene match. Germline values: CDR1 MNHNS, CDR2 SASEGT. CDR3 nucleotides: TGTGCCAGCAGTGAACTAGGGACAGACTATGGCTACACCTTC. The encoded protein is CASSELGTDYGYTF.

V and J are TRBV9 and TRBJ2-7; TRBD2 aligns across 8 bases. Germline-derived CDR1 and CDR2 are SGDLS and YYNGEE. J gave up 0 bases and V 2 bases, and 1 base lay outside the gene matches. The CDR3 totals 14 residues. For the CDR3, the DNA is TGTGCCAGCAGCGTGCTAGCGGGCTCCTACGAGCAGTACTTC. Its translation is CASSVLAGSYEQYF.

This chain links TRBV12-3 or TRBV12-4 with TRBJ2-5; 8 bases are shared with TRBD1. The V and J ends lost 4 bases and 8 bases, in that order; junction bases with no gene match: 6. The CDR3 contains 13 residues. This CDR3 is CASSYQGAKTQYF. The CDR3 DNA follows: TGTGCCAGCAGTTACCAGGGGGCTAAAACCCAGTACTTC.

The gene calls are TRBV11-2 and TRBJ1-2; D remains unclear. This CDR3 contains 11 residues. The germline CDR1 and CDR2 sequences are SGHAT and FQNNGV. The V end lost 1 base, the J end lost 4 bases, and 1 base lay between the germline ends. DNA for the CDR3: TGTGCCAGCAGCTTAGTCTATGGCTACACCTTC. It encodes CASSLVYGYTF.

The J gene is TRBJ1-2, the V gene TRBV5-1; D gene ambiguous. Germline CDR1 is SGHRS and CDR2 is YFSETQ. Trimming cost V 0 bases and J 7 bases, with 13 bases left between them. This CDR3 is built from 14 residues. The CDR3 reads CASSLVIGSVGYTF. CDR3 DNA sequence: TGCGCCAGCAGCTTGGTTATCGGTTCCGTTGGCTACACCTTC.

This CDR3 is CSVASLGQVNYGYTF. The CDR3, as DNA: TGCAGCGTTGCTAGTTTGGGACAGGTTAACTATGGCTACACCTTC. The V call is TRBV29-1, the J call TRBJ1-2; 8 bases are shared with TRBD1. V was pared by 4 bases and J by 1 base, with 8 bases of the junction left unmatched. The CDR3 extends over 15 amino acids. CDR1 and CDR2 (germline): SQVTM, ANQGSEA. Full variable domain (outside the CDR3, taken from reference TRBV29-1 and TRBJ1-2): SAVISQKPSRDICQRGTSLTIQCQVDSQVTMMFWYRQQPGQSLTLIATANQGSEATYESGFVIDKFPISRPNLTFSTLTVSNMSPEDSSIYLCSVASLGQVNYGYTFGSGTRLTVV.

This clone was seen only once. The chain uses TRBV9 and TRBJ1-5, with a weak D call TRBD1 (5 bases). V was cut by 4 bases and J by 6 bases, with 11 bases left in between. The CDR3 loop spans 13 amino acids. Germline values: CDR1 SGDLS, CDR2 YYNGEE. CDR3: CASSSGGGQPQHF. The DNA for the CDR3 is TGTGCCAGCAGCTCCGGGGGGGGTCAGCCCCAGCATTTT.

The V gene is TRBV5-4, the J gene TRBJ2-1; tentatively, D is TRBD2 (6 bases). This CDR3 has 14 amino acids. The germline V gene has CDR1 SGHNT and CDR2 YYREEE (reference sequence). Trimming cost V 6 bases and J 1 base, with 11 bases left between them. The CDR3 here is CASTNGGSYNEQFF. The CDR3 coding sequence is TGTGCCAGCACGAACGGAGGGTCCTACAATGAGCAGTTCTTC. The variable domain in full, completed from reference TRBV5-4 and TRBJ2-1, reads ETGVTQSPTHLIKTRGQQVTLRCSSQSGHNTVSWYQQALGQGPQFIFQYYREEENGRGNFPPRFSGLQFPNYSSELNVNALELDDSALYLCASTNGGSYNEQFFGPGTRLTVL.

The chain has TRBV11-2 and TRBJ1-3; D possibly corresponds to TRBD1 (6 bases). V lost 4 bases, J lost 0 bases, and 22 bases lay in between. Looked up from germline, CDR1 is SGHAT and CDR2 is FQNNGV. The CDR3 consists of 19 residues. The CDR3 spells CASSYHPAGTSDSGNTIYF. CDR3 DNA: TGTGCCAGCAGCTACCATCCGGCCGGGACATCCGACTCTGGAAACACCATATATTTT.

In its sample, this clone was seen once. This sequence joins TRBV5-1 and TRBJ2-3, with TRBD2 matching 11 bases. Germline V lookup: CDR1 SGHRS, CDR2 YFSETQ. The junction had 10 bases not matched to a gene; V was cut back by 4 bases and J by 6 bases. This CDR3 contains 16 residues. The CDR3 DNA sequence: TGCGCCAGCAGCCCCCCCGTACTAGCGGGGGAGGATACGCAGTATTTT. Amino acids: CASSPPVLAGEDTQYF.

The rearrangement uses TRBV5-4 and TRBJ2-7, with TRBD2 identical over 14 bases. Germline assignment: CDR1 SGHNT and CDR2 YYREEE (reference sequence). The length of the CDR3 is 16 residues. V trimming: 0 bases; J trimming: 4 bases; junction bases outside the gene matches: 3. CDR3 region: CASSLGGLAGAYEQYF. The CDR3 nucleotides read TGTGCCAGCAGCTTGGGGGGACTAGCGGGGGCTTACGAGCAGTACTTC.

The chain joins TRBV18 to TRBJ1-4, with a tentative D call TRBD1 (6 bases). The length of the CDR3 is 15 residues. V lost 2 bases and J lost 4, with 11 bases in between. Per germline, CDR1 KGHSH and CDR2 LQKENI. DNA for the CDR3: TGTGCCAGCTCACCAAGGGGGGGCAGTAATGAAAAACTGTTTTTT. Amino acid sequence: CASSPRGGSNEKLFF.

The chain uses TRBV6-5 and TRBJ2-3, with 8 bases that match TRBD1. CDR1 and CDR2 from the germline V gene are MNHEY and SVGAGI. The CDR3 extends over 15 amino acids. V trimming: 7 bases; J trimming: 1 base; junction bases outside the gene matches: 7. The CDR3 bases are TGTGCCAGCACTCAGGGGGCCGTTGGCACAGATACGCAGTATTTT. Translated, it gives CASTQGAVGTDTQYF.

The chain is built from TRBV7-9 and TRBJ2-4; maybe TRBD1 (6 bases). The ends were cut back, 5 bases at V and 0 bases at J, with 14 bases in the middle. CDR3 length: 16 amino acids. Per germline, CDR1 SEHNR and CDR2 FQNEAQ (reference sequence). The CDR3 DNA sequence: TGTGCCAGCAGCCTAGGGGGTGATCTAGCCAAAAACATTCAGTACTTC. Amino acid sequence: CASSLGGDLAKNIQYF.

The chain links TRBV5-1 to TRBJ1-4; no clear D. Germline CDR1 is SGHRS and CDR2 is YFSETQ. The length of the CDR3 is 14 residues. V was cut by 3 bases and J by 5 bases, with 11 bases left in between. CDR3: CASSSGRLNEKLFF. For the CDR3, the DNA is TGCGCCAGCAGCTCCGGCAGGTTGAATGAAAAACTGTTTTTT.

The gene calls are TRBV6-5 and TRBJ2-7; D may correspond to TRBD1 or TRBD2 (5 bases each). Per the germline V gene, CDR1 is MNHEY and CDR2 is SVGAGI. V lost 6 bases to trimming and J lost 8 bases, with 23 bases between them. The CDR3 runs to 15 residues. Written as DNA, the CDR3 is TGTGCCAGCAGAACCGGGACGCCGGCTCTCTCGCAGCAGTACTTC. Translating it yields CASRTGTPALSQQYF.

The DNA for the CDR3 is TGTGCCAGCAGCTTATCTGGTCTTACGGAAGAGACCCAGTACTTC. The encoded protein is CASSLSGLTEETQYF. This chain links TRBV7-2 with TRBJ2-5; no definite D call. V gave up 2 bases and J gave up 3 bases, with 13 bases separating them. The CDR3 extends over 15 amino acids. CDR1 is SGHTA and CDR2 is FQGNSA in the germline V gene.

The gene calls are TRBV19 and TRBJ1-1; tentatively, D is TRBD1 (5 bases). Germline V gene sequence: CDR1 LNHDA, CDR2 SQIVND (reference sequence). The CDR3 loop spans 13 amino acids. V was trimmed by 3 bases and J by 8 bases, leaving 13 bases between them. CDR3 nucleotides: TGTGCCAGTAGTATCGGACAAGCCGTCGAAGCTTTCTTT. Its protein is CASSIGQAVEAFF.

The rearrangement joins TRBV7-3 to TRBJ1-1; D gene ambiguous. Germline loops: CDR1 SGHTA, CDR2 FQGTGA. The CDR3 length is 13 residues. V lost 5 bases to trimming and J lost 0 bases, with 7 bases between them. CDR3 bases: TGTGCCAGCAGCAAAGGACTGAACACTGAAGCTTTCTTT. As protein: CASSKGLNTEAFF.

The J gene is TRBJ2-5, the V gene TRBV7-2; D is undetermined. The V gene's germline CDR1 is SGHTA and CDR2 FQGNSA. The V and J ends lost 1 base and 1 base respectively, with 10 bases between them. This CDR3 contains 15 residues. CDR3 protein: CASSLGGLFQETQYF. The CDR3 nucleotides are TGTGCCAGCAGCTTAGGAGGATTATTCCAAGAGACCCAGTACTTC.

The chain uses TRBV9 and TRBJ2-3, with D perhaps matching TRBD1 or TRBD2 (5 bases each). The CDR3 contains 15 residues. V was cut by 3 bases and J by 4 bases, with 15 bases left in between. CDR1 SGDLS and CDR2 YYNGEE come from the germline V gene. The CDR3 sequence is CASSATGAQPDTQYF. CDR3 DNA: TGTGCCAGCAGCGCTACCGGGGCCCAGCCAGATACGCAGTATTTT.

The CDR3 region is CASIPRAENTEAFF. The CDR3, as DNA: TGTGCCAGTATCCCTCGCGCAGAGAACACTGAAGCTTTCTTT. V and J are TRBV19 and TRBJ1-1; D remains unclear. This CDR3 spans 14 amino acids. Per germline, CDR1 LNHDA and CDR2 SQIVND (reference sequence). V was trimmed by 7 bases and J by 1 base, leaving 13 bases between them.

This clone was observed once. The V gene is TRBV6-5, the J gene TRBJ2-3, with no clear D. The V end was cut by 0 bases, the J end by 1 base, with 8 bases between. The CDR3 is 15 residues long. Germline V gene lookup returns CDR1 MNHEY and CDR2 SVGAGI. The CDR3 spells CASSYSIGRTDTQYF. The DNA of the CDR3 is TGTGCCAGCAGTTACTCGATCGGACGCACAGATACGCAGTATTTT.

The rearrangement links TRBV30 to TRBJ2-1, with D possibly matching TRBD2 (6 bases). The germline CDR1 and CDR2 sequences are GTSNPN and SVGIG (reference sequence). CDR3 length equals 15 residues. Trimming took off 8 bases at V and 6 bases at J, with 23 bases between the two ends. The CDR3 sequence: CALSLQTRLANEQFF. The DNA of the CDR3 is TGTGCCCTATCCCTCCAGACTAGACTGGCCAATGAGCAGTTCTTC.

The chain links TRBV14 to TRBJ1-1; maybe TRBD1 (5 bases). Trimming removed 0 bases from V and 10 bases from J, with 12 bases in between. CDR3 length: 13 residues. CDR1 is SGHDN and CDR2 is FVKESK in the germline V gene. The chain's CDR3 is CASSQEWGSGAFF. The DNA of the CDR3 is TGTGCCAGCAGCCAAGAGTGGGGCTCGGGAGCTTTCTTT.